Presented here are 17 T cell receptor beta chains from one specimen sequenced in a study of blood T cell repertoires in COVID-19 (dated by TCRdb to 2019 to 2021). Libraries were prepared through the immunoSEQ multiplex PCR assay. TCRdb limited this immuneACCESS table to in-frame rearrangements with V and J called. A share of clones is missing; checked studies link under half to unresolved V genes, and the rest is unexplained. A total of fewer than 75,000 clones appear in this sample, approximately 92% of them only once. The top ten clones comprise approximately 8.9% of the sample. The specimen was peripheral blood. These receptors all stem from an elderly man with acute or convalescent COVID-19.

V and J are TRBV24-1 and TRBJ2-1; 12 nucleotides agree with TRBD1. This CDR3 is built from 18 residues. V shed 4 bases, J shed 6 bases, and the junction held 12 bases outside the gene matches. Germline CDR1 KGHDR, CDR2 SFDVKD. DNA of the CDR3: TGTGCCACCAGTGACCGTCCGGGACAGGGGGCCCATAGCAATGAGCAGTTCTTC. It translates to CATSDRPGQGAHSNEQFF.

The V and J genes are TRBV6-5 and TRBJ1-3, with 7 bases fitting TRBD1. CDR1 is MNHEY, CDR2 SVGAGI, per germline. With 0 bases clipped from V and 4 bases from J, the junction kept 6 bases outside the gene matches. The CDR3 is 16 residues long. CDR3 nucleotides: TGTGCCAGCAGTTACTCGACCCAGGGGGGAGGAAACACCATATATTTT. This codes for CASSYSTQGGGNTIYF.

The genes are TRBV10-3 and TRBJ2-7, with 8 bases identical to TRBD2. The CDR3 loop spans 14 amino acids. The V and J ends lost 8 bases and 5 bases, in that order; junction bases with no gene match: 11. The V gene's germline CDR1 is ENHRY and CDR2 SYGVKD. CDR3 sequence: CAIGKTGRGDEQYF. CDR3 coding DNA: TGTGCCATCGGAAAAACCGGGAGGGGGGACGAGCAGTACTTC.

This rearrangement joins TRBV7-8 to TRBJ1-1, with D perhaps matching TRBD1 (6 bases). V was shortened by 8 bases and J by 3 bases, with 13 bases between the two germline ends. Per the germline V gene, CDR1 is SGHVS and CDR2 is FQNEAQ. The CDR3 contains 13 residues. The CDR3 DNA sequence: TGTGCCAGCCTGGGACACCCGGACACTGAAGCTTTCTTT. Encoded protein: CASLGHPDTEAFF.

V and J are TRBV2 and TRBJ1-1, with D possibly TRBD1 on 5 matching bases. Germline V lookup: CDR1 SNHLY, CDR2 FYNNEI. The CDR3 spans 12 residues. V was shortened by 3 bases and J by 8 bases, with 10 bases between the two germline ends. CDR3 DNA sequence: TGTGCCAGCAGTGATGGGCCAGGGGAAGCTTTCTTT. Translating gives CASSDGPGEAFF.

The chain recombines TRBV7-6 with TRBJ1-4, with a weak D call TRBD1 (6 bases). The V and J ends lost 5 bases and 10 bases respectively, with 23 bases between them. The CDR3 loop spans 16 amino acids. Germline V gene data show CDR1 as SGHVS and CDR2 as FNYEAQ. The CDR3 region is CASSPIVSGGAGKLFF. In DNA, the CDR3 is TGTGCCAGCAGCCCGATCGTTAGTGGGGGCGCAGGAAAACTGTTTTTT.

The V call is TRBV6-2 or TRBV6-3, the J call TRBJ2-3; 9 positions agree with TRBD2. From germline, CDR1 is MNHEY and CDR2 SVGEGT. CDR3 length: 15 residues. The V segment lost 5 bases and the J segment 5 bases; nucleotides outside the gene matches: 8. The CDR3 region is CASSAVAGAIDTQYF. CDR3 in DNA: TGTGCCAGCAGTGCAGTAGCGGGAGCAATAGATACGCAGTATTTT.

The chain employs TRBV2 and TRBJ2-5; 8 bases map to TRBD1. The germline V gene encodes CDR1 SNHLY and CDR2 FYNNEI. The CDR3 loop spans 15 amino acids. Trimming removed 6 bases from V and 5 bases from J; junction bases left unmatched: 11. The CDR3 nucleotides are TGTGCCAGCAGCCCAGGACAGGGCAGGGGCGAGACCCAGTACTTC. It translates to CASSPGQGRGETQYF.

In DNA form, the CDR3 reads TGTGCAAGTCGCTTTTCGACTAGCGGGAGTAGGGACGAGCAGTACTTC. It codes for CASRFSTSGSRDEQYF. J is TRBJ2-7 and V is TRBV12-2; the table assigns TRBD2, which was not confirmed against the DNA. TRBV12-2 is assigned pseudogene status. CDR3 length: 16 residues.

The chain has TRBV5-1 and TRBJ1-4; 11 positions agree with TRBD1. This CDR3 is 16 amino acids long. V shed 0 bases and J 5 bases; nucleotides not matched to a gene: 3. Germline lookup yields CDR1 SGHRS and CDR2 YFSETQ. The CDR3 coding sequence is TGCGCCAGCAGCTTGGGGACAGGGGGCGGGAATGAAAAACTGTTTTTT. It is translated as CASSLGTGGGNEKLFF.

The genes are TRBV5-6 and TRBJ1-5, with TRBD1 matching over 9 bases. Germline CDR1 reads SGHDT; CDR2 reads YYEEEE. V trimming: 3 bases; J trimming: 5 bases; junction bases outside the gene matches: 9. The CDR3 consists of 16 residues. Here the CDR3 reads CASSWWTGASHQPQHF. The CDR3 DNA reads TGTGCCAGCAGCTGGTGGACAGGGGCCTCTCATCAGCCCCAGCATTTT.

V usage is TRBV7-2 and J usage is TRBJ1-1, with 7 nucleotides matching TRBD1. The CDR3 is 14 residues long. Germline V CDR1 and CDR2: SGHTA, FQGNSA. V lost 5 bases, J lost 1 base, and 4 bases stayed unmatched. This CDR3 reads CASSPSGGNTEAFF. CDR3 DNA: TGTGCCAGCAGCCCCTCAGGGGGGAACACTGAAGCTTTCTTT.

This clone was seen a single time. V is TRBV19 and J is TRBJ1-1; no clear D. The V gene lost 6 bases and the J gene lost 0 bases, with 17 bases spanning the gap. Germline V CDR1 and CDR2: LNHDA, SQIVND (reference sequence). This CDR3 contains 16 residues. For the CDR3, the DNA is TGTGCCAGTAGGGAGGCGACACTCCCAATGAACACTGAAGCTTTCTTT. It encodes CASREATLPMNTEAFF.

V and J are TRBV10-3 and TRBJ1-1; D perhaps matches TRBD1 (5 bases). The V and J ends lost 6 bases and 2 bases respectively, with 10 bases between them. Germline CDR1 and CDR2: ENHRY and SYGVKD. CDR3 length equals 13 residues. In nucleotides, the CDR3 is TGTGCCATCAGCGGGACTCTTAACACTGAAGCTTTCTTT. Its translation is CAISGTLNTEAFF.

V gene TRBV13 combines with J gene TRBJ2-1; possible D gene TRBD2, 5 bases. Germline assignment: CDR1 PRHDT and CDR2 FYEKMQ (reference sequence). The V gene lost 2 bases and the J gene lost 0 bases, with 11 bases spanning the gap. The CDR3 consists of 16 residues. The DNA for the CDR3 is TGTGCCAGCAGCTTACGGGGTTCAAGCTCCTACAATGAGCAGTTCTTC. Translated: CASSLRGSSSYNEQFF.

The chain is built from TRBV5-6 and TRBJ2-7, with TRBD2 matching over 9 bases. There are 14 residues in the CDR3. Germline V gives CDR1 SGHDT, CDR2 YYEEEE. V shed 7 bases, J shed 2 bases, and the junction held 7 bases outside the gene matches. The chain's CDR3 is CASGLAGTAYEQYF. For the CDR3, the DNA is TGTGCCAGCGGCCTAGCGGGAACAGCCTACGAGCAGTACTTC.

The chain is built from TRBV5-1 and TRBJ2-5; D not resolved. The V gene lost 0 bases and the J gene lost 2 bases, with 8 bases spanning the gap. The CDR3 length is 14 residues. The germline CDR1 and CDR2 sequences are SGHRS and YFSETQ. CDR3 in amino acids: CASSLGQIQETQYF. CDR3 bases: TGCGCCAGCAGCTTGGGGCAGATACAAGAGACCCAGTACTTC.